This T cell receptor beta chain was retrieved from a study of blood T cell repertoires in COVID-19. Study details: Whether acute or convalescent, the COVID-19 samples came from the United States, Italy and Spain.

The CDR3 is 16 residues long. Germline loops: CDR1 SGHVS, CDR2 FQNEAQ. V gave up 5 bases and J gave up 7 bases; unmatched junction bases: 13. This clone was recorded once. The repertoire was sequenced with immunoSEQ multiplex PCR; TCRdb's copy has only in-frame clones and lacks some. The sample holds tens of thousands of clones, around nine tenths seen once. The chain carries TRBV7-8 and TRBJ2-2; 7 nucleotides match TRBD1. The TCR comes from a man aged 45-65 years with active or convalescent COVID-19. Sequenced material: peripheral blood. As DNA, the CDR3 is TGTGCCAGCAGCCGGGACAGAGGATCCGGCGGCGGGGAGCTGTTTTTT. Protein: CASSRDRGSGGGELFF.